This T cell receptor beta chain was identified in a study of spatial heterogeneity in lung cancer. The wider study: Alpha-chain sequences were consistently detected in smaller numbers than beta-chain sequences.

Findings and limits, study-wide: Tracking of tumor mutation counts was seen in expanded intratumoral alpha and beta TCR counts.

Time point indicated: sample taken at primary tumor resection. The donor group consisted of under 90 patients who had untreated, early-stage non-small cell lung cancer. No cell sorting; template was whole RNA from tumor, lung tissue or PBMC. The CDR3 runs 13 residues. Germline V gene sequence: CDR1 MDHEN, CDR2 SYDVKM. Trimming pared 10 bases from V and 0 bases from J, leaving 11 bases between. Every individual TCR cDNA molecule carried its own unique molecular identifier, which allowed correction of PCR and sequencing errors. Via MiXCR, TCRdb re-called the 5' RACE reads, giving one row per CDR3 protein. The sample lists thousands of distinct CDR3 sequences; roughly 10% were seen once. This clonotype came up a few times. The antigen is undetermined.

The J gene is TRBJ2-3, the V gene TRBV28; possibly TRBD1 for D (6 bases). This TCR was sampled from a male donor with early-stage non-small cell lung cancer. The specimen was lung tumor tissue, collected at surgery. CDR3: CATADSSTDTQYF. DNA for the CDR3: TGTGCCACCGCGGACAGCAGCACAGATACGCAGTATTTT.